This T cell receptor beta chain came from a study of cytomegalovirus exposure and HLA in healthy donors. PCR amplification relied on 60 Vbeta primers (plus 13 Jbeta primers). Clones were read by immunoSEQ multiplex PCR, and TCRdb kept only the in-frame ones, dropping some. This sample carries some 200,000 clones, approximately 79% of them seen once, and the ten largest clones take 1.7%. V lost 7 bases to trimming and J lost 8 bases, with 14 bases between them. The germline CDR1 and CDR2 sequences are MNHNS and SASEGT. The CDR3 sequence is 13 residues long. In its sample, this clone was seen a few times.

The sequence was collected from a man between 50 and 59 years old in good health and CMV-seronegative. J is TRBJ2-2 and V is TRBV6-1, with D tentatively TRBD1 (6 bases). Sequencing used PBMCs. CDR3 amino acids: CASIPGVTGELFF. The CDR3, as DNA: TGTGCCAGCATCCCAGGGGTGACTGGGGAGCTGTTTTTT.